The 6 T cell receptor beta chains in this list originate from one sample, sequenced in a study of long-term antiretroviral therapy in people with HIV. At the survey level, the v3.0 immunoSEQ assay was run. Profiled with immunoSEQ multiplex PCR; TCRdb holds only in-frame clones, not every one. The repertoire holds 7,500 to 10,000 clones, with roughly 77% as singletons. The starting material was unsorted PBMCs, obtained 0.7 years after starting antiretroviral therapy. The receptor source for this set is a man in his forties with HIV.

The chain recombines TRBV7-2 with TRBJ2-1; D is uncertain. This CDR3 is built from 15 residues. V was shortened by 3 bases and J by 0 bases, with 9 bases between the two germline ends. Germline V gene lookup returns CDR1 SGHTA and CDR2 FQGNSA. As DNA, the CDR3 is TGTGCCAGCAGCTTGAATACATTCTCCTACAATGAGCAGTTCTTC. Translating gives CASSLNTFSYNEQFF.

In its sample, this clone was seen a few times. The V and J genes are TRBV5-4 and TRBJ1-2, with D hard to call. Germline V gene sequence: CDR1 SGHNT, CDR2 YYREEE (reference sequence). V was trimmed by 2 bases and J by 2 bases, leaving 10 bases between them. This CDR3 has 14 amino acids. CDR3 DNA: TGTGCCAGCAGCTTCCCGTCAGAAAACTATGGCTACACCTTC. It yields the protein CASSFPSENYGYTF.

This clone has a handful of counts. The chain has TRBV28 and TRBJ1-2; D is unclear. This CDR3 is built from 12 residues. V was trimmed by 6 bases and J by 5 bases, leaving 10 bases between them. Germline CDR1 MDHEN, CDR2 SYDVKM. Here the CDR3 reads CASSSGGYGYTF. CDR3 nucleotides: TGTGCCAGCAGCTCCGGAGGTTATGGCTACACCTTC.

The J gene is TRBJ2-3, the V gene TRBV11-2; D is possibly TRBD2 (6 bases). The V end lost 0 bases, the J end lost 3 bases, and 13 bases lay between the germline ends. The CDR3 is 16 amino acids. Germline V gives CDR1 SGHAT, CDR2 FQNNGV. For the CDR3, the DNA is TGTGCCAGCAGCTTAGAAGGCGGGATGGGTACAGATACGCAGTATTTT. This sequence encodes CASSLEGGMGTDTQYF.

The chain joins TRBV7-9 to TRBJ1-1; D is possibly TRBD1 (5 bases). Trimming pared 4 bases from V and 2 bases from J, leaving 11 bases between. Germline V lookup: CDR1 SEHNR, CDR2 FQNEAQ (reference sequence). The CDR3 consists of 14 residues. The CDR3 nucleotides are TGTGCCAGCAGCTACGACAGCACCAACACTGAAGCTTTCTTT. Translated, it gives CASSYDSTNTEAFF.

This sequence joins TRBV28 and TRBJ1-1; D unresolved. This CDR3 region has 14 residues. Trimming cost V 8 bases and J 3 bases, with 16 bases left between them. Germline CDR1 and CDR2: MDHEN and SYDVKM. CDR3 amino acids: CASGLEFRDTEAFF. The CDR3 DNA is TGTGCCAGCGGGCTGGAATTCCGAGACACTGAAGCTTTCTTT.